These T cell receptor beta chains were read from a single sample in a study of blood T cell repertoires in COVID-19. Assay: immunoSEQ multiplex PCR; the TCRdb copy retains only in-frame clones and omits some. Altogether some 230,000 clones are present, around four fifths being singletons, with the ten largest covering approximately 8.4%. Sequencing used peripheral blood. All receptors derive from a woman of 80 years or more with COVID-19, enrolled during active disease. The CDR3 runs from the conserved cysteine through the conserved F or W. A D gene is named only where the DNA matches it firmly. The size of a clone is reported for some rows only, either as once, few or many, or as a class for expanded clones.

d_gene	v_gene	abundance	j_gene	CDR3aa	CDR3nt
-	TRBV21-1	-	TRBJ1-1	CASSKGVTGNTEAFF	TGTGCCAGCAGCAAAGGTGTGACGGGGAACACTGAAGCTTTCTTT
TRBD1	TRBV6-5	-	TRBJ1-6	CASSYTGDSYNSPLHF	TGTGCCAGCAGTTACACGGGGGACAGTTATAATTCACCCCTCCACTTT
-	TRBV4-1	-	TRBJ1-5	CASSQVAGSWQPQHF	TGCGCCAGCAGCCAAGTCGCAGGATCTTGGCAGCCCCAGCATTTT
TRBD1	TRBV4-2	-	TRBJ1-6	CASSRDRDYNSPLHF	TGTGCCAGCAGCCGGGACAGGGATTATAATTCACCCCTCCACTTT
TRBD2	TRBV5-1	-	TRBJ2-3	CASTQTSRGTDTQYF	TGCGCCAGCACCCAGACTAGCCGAGGGACAGATACGCAGTATTTT
-	TRBV18	-	TRBJ1-3	CASSPRTTSSGNTIYF	TGTGCCAGCTCACCGCGGACCACTAGCTCTGGAAACACCATATATTTT
TRBD1	TRBV18	few	TRBJ2-5	CASSPRGPVETQYF	TGTGCCAGCTCGCCCAGGGGGCCGGTGGAGACCCAGTACTTC
TRBD2	TRBV10-1	-	TRBJ2-1	CASSESSSGVDEQFF	TGCGCCAGCAGTGAGTCGAGTAGCGGGGTAGATGAGCAGTTCTTC
-	TRBV6-1	-	TRBJ1-2	CASSEGGGVGYTF	TGTGCCAGCAGTGAAGGTGGGGGCGTCGGCTACACCTTC
-	TRBV6-6	-	TRBJ1-3	CASSSWPGSDTIYF	TGTGCCAGCAGTTCCTGGCCAGGGTCAGACACCATATATTTT
TRBD2	TRBV7-2	-	TRBJ2-2	CASSSSGLAGSYGELFF	TGTGCCAGCAGCTCATCGGGACTAGCGGGGTCCTACGGGGAGCTGTTTTTT
-	TRBV9	-	TRBJ2-5	CASSVGFGGETQYF	TGTGCCAGCAGCGTAGGATTCGGGGGAGAGACCCAGTACTTC
TRBD1	TRBV5-4	-	TRBJ1-1	CASSLAGGQGTEAFF	TGTGCCAGCAGCTTGGCCGGGGGACAGGGTACTGAAGCTTTCTTT
-	TRBV4-1	-	TRBJ1-1	CASRASEDTEAFF	TGCGCCAGCAGGGCTTCGGAGGACACTGAAGCTTTCTTT
-	TRBV6-5	-	TRBJ2-2	CASSRQNTGELFF	TGTGCCAGCAGCCGACAGAACACCGGGGAGCTGTTTTTT
TRBD1	TRBV5-1	-	TRBJ1-2	CASSLITGGYGYTF	TGCGCCAGCAGCTTAATCACAGGGGGATATGGCTACACCTTC
-	TRBV5-1	-	TRBJ2-2	CASSLAQATGELFF	TGCGCCAGCAGCTTGGCCCAGGCCACCGGGGAGCTGTTTTTT
-	TRBV11-3	once	TRBJ2-5	CASSLTAQETQYF	TGTGCCAGCAGCTTGACTGCCCAAGAGACCCAGTACTTC
TRBD1	TRBV29-1	few	TRBJ1-3	CSVARTGSGNTIYF	TGCAGCGTTGCAAGGACAGGCTCTGGAAACACCATATATTTT
TRBD1	TRBV28	-	TRBJ2-7	CASSRYRGSYEQYF	TGTGCCAGCAGTCGATACAGGGGATCCTACGAGCAGTACTTC
-	TRBV6-6	once	TRBJ2-7	CASSYSQVTPEEQYF	TGTGCCAGCAGTTATTCGCAAGTTACCCCGGAGGAGCAGTACTTC
-	TRBV5-4	-	TRBJ2-3	CASSWGGRGSTDTQYF	TGTGCCAGCAGCTGGGGTGGCAGGGGTAGCACAGATACGCAGTATTTT
-	TRBV5-1	-	TRBJ1-1	CASSPAVGTPNTEAFF	TGCGCCAGCAGCCCGGCGGTAGGCACCCCAAACACTGAAGCTTTCTTT
-	TRBV5-1	-	TRBJ1-1	CASSLAPRGDTEAFF	TGCGCCAGCAGCTTAGCGCCCCGGGGGGACACTGAAGCTTTCTTT
TRBD1	TRBV10-2	-	TRBJ1-5	CASRMTGSTQPQHF	TGCGCCAGCAGGATGACAGGGAGTACTCAGCCCCAGCATTTT
-	TRBV3-1/TRBV3-2	few	TRBJ2-7	CASSQLVSAHEQYF	TGTGCCAGCAGCCAACTAGTATCCGCCCACGAGCAGTACTTC
-	TRBV28	-	TRBJ1-1	CASSFGGARTEAFF	TGTGCCAGCAGTTTTGGTGGGGCGAGGACTGAAGCTTTCTTT
TRBD1	TRBV10-3	-	TRBJ1-1	CAISESAGGRTEAFF	TGTGCCATCAGTGAGTCGGCAGGGGGACGGACTGAAGCTTTCTTT
-	TRBV19	-	TRBJ2-7	CASSTLRTESPHEQYF	TGTGCCAGTAGTACCCTCCGGACAGAGAGTCCGCACGAGCAGTACTTC
TRBD1	TRBV5-1	-	TRBJ2-2	CASSTTGLAGELFF	TGCGCCAGCAGCACGACAGGGCTGGCCGGGGAGCTGTTTTTT
TRBD1	TRBV7-8	many	TRBJ2-1	CASSPDRAFYNEQFF	TGTGCCAGCAGCCCTGACAGGGCGTTTTACAATGAGCAGTTCTTC
-	TRBV19	-	TRBJ2-1	CASSMRAGDEQFF	TGTGCCAGTAGTATGAGGGCAGGGGATGAGCAGTTCTTC
TRBD2	TRBV5-1	-	TRBJ2-3	CASSPPSSGGADTQYF	TGCGCCAGCAGCCCGCCTTCTAGCGGGGGGGCAGATACGCAGTATTTT
-	TRBV5-5	-	TRBJ2-7	CASSYSIGQRPTKQYF	TGTGCCAGCAGCTACTCTATCGGACAGCGTCCTACGAAGCAGTACTTC
-	TRBV20-1	-	TRBJ1-1	CSARYNTEAFF	TGCAGTGCTAGATATAACACTGAAGCTTTCTTT
-	TRBV6-5	-	TRBJ2-2	CASSLTGLWIGELFF	TGTGCCAGCAGCCTGACAGGTCTTTGGATCGGGGAGCTGTTTTTT
TRBD2	TRBV2	-	TRBJ2-1	CASSGSGGEQFF	TGTGCCAGCAGTGGAAGCGGGGGGGAGCAGTTCTTC
TRBD1	TRBV29-1	-	TRBJ2-4	CSVATGGPNIQYF	TGCAGCGTTGCGACAGGGGGCCCAAACATTCAGTACTTC
-	TRBV6-6	-	TRBJ1-1	CASSYSALNTEAFF	TGTGCCAGCAGTTACTCGGCCCTGAACACTGAAGCTTTCTTT
TRBD2	TRBV18	-	TRBJ2-7	CASSEGGTSSYEQYF	TGTGCCAGCTCAGAAGGCGGGACTAGCTCCTACGAGCAGTACTTC
-	TRBV15	-	TRBJ2-2	CATSRGRDRRTGELFF	TGTGCCACCAGCAGAGGGAGGGACAGAAGGACCGGGGAGCTGTTTTTT
-	TRBV14	-	TRBJ2-3	CASTDYNTDTQYF	TGTGCCAGCACCGACTACAACACAGATACGCAGTATTTT
-	TRBV3-1/TRBV3-2	-	TRBJ1-1	CASSQFRTEAFF	TGTGCCAGCAGCCAATTTCGGACTGAAGCTTTCTTT
-	TRBV6-5	-	TRBJ2-7	CASSYSSSSYEQYF	TGTGCCAGCAGTTACTCGAGTAGCTCCTACGAGCAGTACTTC
TRBD1	TRBV27	-	TRBJ2-1	CASSPGQGAASGKGEQFF	TGTGCCAGCAGCCCCGGACAGGGGGCGGCTAGCGGCAAGGGGGAGCAGTTCTTC
TRBD2	TRBV27	-	TRBJ2-7	CASSRTSLAYEQYF	TGTGCCAGCAGCCGGACTAGCTTAGCCTACGAGCAGTACTTC
-	TRBV5-1	few	TRBJ1-1	CASRAGELKNTEAFF	TGCGCCAGCAGGGCCGGGGAGCTAAAGAACACTGAAGCTTTCTTT
TRBD2	TRBV5-1	few	TRBJ2-7	CASSFNRGVVYEQYF	TGCGCCAGCAGCTTCAATCGGGGGGTAGTCTACGAGCAGTACTTC
TRBD1	TRBV27	-	TRBJ1-2	CASTRTGGIYGYTF	TGTGCCAGCACTAGGACAGGGGGAATCTATGGCTACACCTTC
TRBD1	TRBV29-1	-	TRBJ2-7	CSVRTGPYEQYF	TGCAGCGTTCGGACAGGCCCCTACGAGCAGTACTTC
-	TRBV12-3/TRBV12-4	-	TRBJ1-5	CASSLARQPQHF	TGTGCCAGCAGTTTAGCCAGGCAGCCCCAGCATTTT
-	TRBV7-6	-	TRBJ2-2	CASSLGGGSRTGELFF	TGTGCCAGCAGCCTAGGGGGCGGGAGTAGGACCGGGGAGCTGTTTTTT
TRBD2	TRBV28	once	TRBJ2-1	CASSHGTSGSSWQFF	TGTGCCAGCAGTCACGGGACTAGCGGGAGCTCTTGGCAGTTCTTC
-	TRBV3-1/TRBV3-2	-	TRBJ1-1	CASTLRENTEAFF	TGTGCCAGCACTTTACGGGAGAACACTGAAGCTTTCTTT
TRBD1	TRBV6-2/TRBV6-3	-	TRBJ2-7	CASSSFTSGTALEQYF	TGTGCCAGCAGTTCTTTTACCTCCGGGACAGCCCTCGAGCAGTACTTC
TRBD1	TRBV7-2	-	TRBJ1-1	CASSPRDRGGTEAFF	TGTGCCAGCAGCCCGAGGGACAGGGGAGGAACTGAAGCTTTCTTT